The rows below give T cell receptor beta chains drawn from one sample of a study of post-analysis software for immune sequencing data. Each CDR3 protein gets one entry after TCRdb re-called the PCR reads with MiXCR. This sample yields about 820,000 distinct CDR3 sequences, of which about 50% are seen a single time; about 4.5% belongs to the top ten. Sequenced material: blood. The receptor source for this set is a girl under 18 with multiple sclerosis. Both conserved end residues are part of each CDR3. A D gene is named only where the DNA matches it firmly. Clone size, where shown, is once, few, many, or a class for clones that have expanded.

>.|TRBV7-9|TRBJ1-1|TRBD1
TGTGCCAGCAGCTTACATAACAGGGGGAACACTGAAGCTTTCTTT
CASSLHNRGNTEAFF
>.|TRBV27|TRBJ2-7|.
TGTGCCAGCAGTTTACAGGGGAGTATTTACAAGCAGTACTTC
CASSLQGSIYKQYF
>.|TRBV29-1|TRBJ2-7|.
TGCAGCGTTACGGATATCCCCTACGAGCAGTACTTC
CSVTDIPYEQYF
>.|TRBV12-3/TRBV12-4|TRBJ2-7|.
TGTGCCAGCAGTGTACTAGGCGAGCAGTACTTC
CASSVLGEQYF
>.|TRBV12-5|TRBJ2-1|TRBD2
TGTGCTAGTGGTATCGGGACTAGCTACAATGAGCAGTTCTTC
CASGIGTSYNEQFF
>.|TRBV6-6|TRBJ2-3|TRBD2
TGTGCCAGCAGTTCACCGGGACTAGCGGGAGAGTCAGATACGCAGTATTTT
CASSSPGLAGESDTQYF
>.|TRBV10-3|TRBJ1-1|TRBD1
TGTGCCATCAGCCGGGACAGGGCGAACACTGAAGCTTTCTTT
CAISRDRANTEAFF
>.|TRBV7-9|TRBJ1-4|TRBD1
TGTGCCAGCAGCCACGACAGGGAGGATGAAAAACTGTTTTTT
CASSHDREDEKLFF
>.|TRBV4-1|TRBJ2-7|.
TGCGCCAGCAGCCCATACCCAGGGGAAGAAAACGAGCAGTACTTC
CASSPYPGEENEQYF
>.|TRBV28|TRBJ2-1|TRBD2
TGTGCCAGCAGTTTACTAGCGGGGCCCTCGGGAAATGAGCAGTTCTTC
CASSLLAGPSGNEQFF
>once|TRBV7-8|TRBJ2-1|TRBD1
TGTGCCAGCAGCGTTCAGGGGGCTTTCCGATACAATGAGCAGTTCTTC
CASSVQGAFRYNEQFF
>.|TRBV6-4|TRBJ2-5|TRBD2
TGTGCCAGCAGTCCTAACCCTTCTAGCGGCCAAGAGACCCAGTACTTC
CASSPNPSSGQETQYF
>few|TRBV9|TRBJ1-1|TRBD1
TGTGCCAGCAGCGGCCGGGACAGGGGGCTGAACACTGAAGCTTTCTTT
CASSGRDRGLNTEAFF
>.|TRBV12-3/TRBV12-4|TRBJ1-2|TRBD1
TGTGCCAGCACCCCACAGGGGACCGTGAGCCCGTATGGCTACACCTTC
CASTPQGTVSPYGYTF
>.|TRBV5-1|TRBJ1-2|.
TGCGCCAGCAGCTCTGGAGCGTCAGCTAACTATGGCTACACCTTC
CASSSGASANYGYTF
>.|TRBV7-9|TRBJ2-7|TRBD1
TGTGCCAGCAGCCATGGAGGGACAGGGCACTACGAGCAGTACTTC
CASSHGGTGHYEQYF
>few|TRBV10-3|TRBJ2-1|.
TGTGCCATCAGTGACAGGGGTAATGAGCAGTTCTTC
CAISDRGNEQFF
>few|TRBV12-3/TRBV12-4|TRBJ2-7|TRBD1
TGTGCCAGCAGCGGGACAGGGGTCGACGAGCAGTACTTC
CASSGTGVDEQYF
>.|TRBV4-1|TRBJ2-3|.
TGCGCCAGCAGCCAAGTAGTATCAGATACCGGTACGCAGTATTTT
CASSQVVSDTGTQYF
>.|TRBV20-1|TRBJ2-3|.
TGCAGTGCTAGTATGGGGGGTTCCACAGATACGCAGTATTTT
CSASMGGSTDTQYF
>.|TRBV29-1|TRBJ2-5|.
TGCAGCGTGCGGAGGGACACTCAAGAGACCCAGTACTTC
CSVRRDTQETQYF
>once|TRBV5-5|TRBJ2-7|TRBD1
TGTGCCAGCAGCTGGACGGGACAGGGGACGGCCGAGCAGTACTTC
CASSWTGQGTAEQYF
>.|TRBV4-1|TRBJ1-2|TRBD1
TGCGCCAGCAGCCAGGGGCAAGGGCCAGGGGGCTGGGGTAACTATGGCTACACCTTC
CASSQGQGPGGWGNYGYTF
>.|TRBV7-9|TRBJ2-3|.
TGTGCCAGCAGCCATTCACGACAGGCCAGGGTACCCACAGATACGCAGTATTTT
CASSHSRQARVPTDTQYF
>.|TRBV5-5|TRBJ2-7|.
TGTGCCAGCAGCTTGGAACAGTTCGGCGAGCAGTACTTC
CASSLEQFGEQYF
>few|TRBV3-1|TRBJ2-1|.
TGTGCCAGCAGCCAAGCACAGGATCCCTACAATGAGCAGTTCTTC
CASSQAQDPYNEQFF
>.|TRBV3-1|TRBJ2-5|TRBD1
TGTGCCAGCAGCCTCCGAAGACAGGGACCCACGGAGACCCAGTACTTC
CASSLRRQGPTETQYF
>.|TRBV29-1|TRBJ2-5|.
TGCAGCGTTCCGCGCCCACCGGGCCAACGGAAGGGGGAGACCCAGTACTTC
CSVPRPPGQRKGETQYF
>.|TRBV10-3|TRBJ2-7|TRBD2
TGTGCCATCAGTCGCACTAGCGGGAGGGTCTACGAGCAGTACTTC
CAISRTSGRVYEQYF